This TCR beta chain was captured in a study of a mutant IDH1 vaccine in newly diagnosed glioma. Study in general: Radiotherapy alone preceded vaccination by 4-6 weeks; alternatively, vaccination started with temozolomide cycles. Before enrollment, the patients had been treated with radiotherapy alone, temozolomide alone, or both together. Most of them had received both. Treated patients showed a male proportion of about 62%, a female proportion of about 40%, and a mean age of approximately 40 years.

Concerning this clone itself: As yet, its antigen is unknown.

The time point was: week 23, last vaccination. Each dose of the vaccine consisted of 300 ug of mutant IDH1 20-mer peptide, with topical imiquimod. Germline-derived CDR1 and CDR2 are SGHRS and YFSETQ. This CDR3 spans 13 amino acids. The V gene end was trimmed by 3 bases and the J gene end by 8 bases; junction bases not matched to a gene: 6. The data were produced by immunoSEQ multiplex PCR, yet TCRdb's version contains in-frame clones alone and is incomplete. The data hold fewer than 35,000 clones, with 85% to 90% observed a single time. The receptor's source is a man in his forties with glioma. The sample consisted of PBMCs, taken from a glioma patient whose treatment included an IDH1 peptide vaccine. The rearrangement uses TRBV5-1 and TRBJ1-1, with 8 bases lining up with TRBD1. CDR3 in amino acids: CASSWDRIAEAFF. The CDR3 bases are TGCGCCAGCAGCTGGGACAGGATTGCAGAAGCTTTCTTT.